Here is one T cell receptor beta chain with its context. This clone was counted only a few times. The antigen this receptor binds is unknown. Per-base quality was not reported, and no clone a single base away is much larger than it. This sample was included in a study of cytomegalovirus exposure and HLA in healthy donors (dated by TCRdb to about 2017). Some background on the complete study: An earlier analysis of several hundred of the donors reported approximately 280 Gb of sequence data and about 120 million unique TCR beta sequences obtained from around 180 million T cells. An early release that covered approximately 600 HLA-typed donors contained around 300 gigabases of sequencing data and tens of millions of unique TCR sequences. Of the 398 genotyped donors, less than 85% were placed in the genetic ancestry cluster associated with self-reported Caucasian donors. The study aimed to test whether cataloging public T cell receptors could reveal signatures of past pathogen exposure. The study used immunosequencing to profile the T cell repertoires of about 670 subjects and linked those repertoires to cytomegalovirus serostatus. In addition to the first cohort of 650 to 800 subjects, a separate validation cohort of approximately 120 different subjects was used. High-throughput TCR immunosequencing, statistical association of individual TCRs with disease status, and machine learning were combined to predict cytomegalovirus infection status. A later analysis re-analyzed previously published TCR beta repertoires from 500 to 700 donors and added high-resolution HLA genotyping to study TCR occurrence patterns. The later analysis used no new phenotypic data to find candidate immune exposures, relying instead on TCR beta sequences and their occurrence across donors. In an earlier analysis of about 590 of the donors, high-throughput TCR beta sequencing was used to judge whether each TCR beta V gene segment behaved as functional or pseudogenic. Donor age, sex, ethnicity and CMV serostatus were compiled alongside the repertoire data. A later genetic analysis used genome-wide SNP genotypes for about 60% of the roughly 670 donors, treating that subset as a discovery cohort. Every repertoire in the discovery cohort had been generated on one and the same sequencing platform. HLA typing included class I and class II loci at four-digit resolution. The number of donors typed differed by locus, with about 629-630 for A, B, C, DRB1 and DQB1, more than 500 for DQA1, 600 to 610 for DPA1, and roughly 450 for DPB1. Four to six DR-DQ haplotypes were handled as single units for association and clustering, since linkage in the cohort was strong. On average, 235,054 unique TCR beta nucleotide sequences were sequenced per donor among more than 350 genotyped donors of the cohort, with around 19% of those sequences being non-productive. General findings and caveats noted by the study authors: A later analysis reported that several top co-occurrence clusters appeared linked to parvovirus B19, influenza, CMV and Epstein-Barr virus. In a later analysis, HLA-associated TCR beta chains were found to be more clonally expanded and to have lower generation probabilities than equally common non-associated chains. In an earlier analysis of 587 of the donors, most TCR beta V segments appeared in productive rearrangements about 87% or about 30% of the time, broadly matching IMGT annotations. When HLA alleles, especially DR and DQ, strongly co-occurred, attributing TCR associations to individual alleles was difficult. While some public TCRs were present in many individuals, most TCR sequences turned up only very rarely across donors. The study listed 164 TCR beta chains as associated with cytomegalovirus. In a later analysis, around 15,000 TCR beta sequences were associated with specific HLA alleles at a false discovery rate of 0.05. Because counts were too low, about 18 rarely observed V segments, including chromosome 9 orphons, were excluded from the earlier analysis of some 540 of the donors. A further reported finding was that TCR beta sequences accurately predicted the HLA-A and HLA-B alleles for most subjects in the first cohort. Because the 87-base-pair reads could not distinguish some IMGT-functional V segments, including TRBV6-2 and TRBV6-3, those segments were excluded. The authors suggested that the approach could potentially be generalized to other disease states and immunological phenotypes. Correlated functional status among segregating V segments might reflect linkage disequilibrium, but an unknown experimental factor could not be ruled out. In a later genetic analysis, a missense DCLRE1C variant was associated with V-gene and J-gene trimming of TCR beta chains, and the association was replicated in an independent cohort. In a later analysis, most CMV-associated TCR beta chains were found to appear HLA-restricted, with HLA associations seemingly driven largely by CMV exposure. Roughly uniform sequencing depth across donors was assumed in presence/absence analyses, although this assumption may not hold. The classifier was reported to diagnose cytomegalovirus status with high specificity and sensitivity in both the original and validation cohorts. A group of highly shared sequence variants was considered likely to be a technical artifact of the sequencing pipeline. Compared with the approximately 720-donor mean, donors in an Asian-associated ancestry cluster had fewer N-insertions in productive TCRs, according to a later genetic analysis. The only immune exposure information available for the cohort was CMV serostatus. Because HLA typing was unavailable for some donors at each locus, only the typed subset was used in association tests. In this cohort, only TCR beta chains were sequenced, and detectable features were limited by the absence of alpha or paired-chain data. A few of the identified cytomegalovirus-associated TCR beta chains were confirmed in vitro to be specific for cytomegalovirus antigens. According to a later analysis, TCR association rates differed among HLA loci, with DRB1 alleles showing the most associated TCRs and HLA-C alleles showing the fewest.

The cysteine opens and the phenylalanine closes a CDR3 of 15 amino acids. Only the CDR3 portion is preserved as DNA: 45 bases, with reading frame beginning at the first base. The germline V and J ends show losses of 10 bases and 9 bases respectively, and no gene match explains 12 bases of the junction. CDR1 and CDR2 (SGHVS, FQNEAQ) derive from the germline V gene. Libraries were made using the immunoSEQ multiplex PCR assay. A mixture of 60 forward primers for TCR Vbeta segments and 13 reverse primers for TCR Jbeta segments was used in the multiplex PCR. The CDR3 region of rearranged TCR beta genes was amplified from genomic DNA by a multiplex PCR assay. The Illumina HiSeq System was used to sequence the amplified TCR beta libraries as 87-base-pair reads. Per the source publication's procedure: A later analysis counted around 72 million unique TCR beta chains across the 550 to 750 repertoires, and around 9.9 million of these chains were shared by at least two donors. Raw reads were error-corrected and collapsed into unique sequences by a nearest-neighbor algorithm in which closely related sequences were merged to remove PCR and sequencing errors. Alignment of CDR3 sequences to IMGT reference sequences was used to assign V, D and J gene segments. For a sequence to be retained, a match of at least six nucleotides to both a V gene segment and a J gene segment was required. Rearrangements were classified as productive when the CDR3 lacked stop codons and remained in frame with V and J, and all other rearrangements were classified as non-productive. Following IMGT convention, CDR3 was defined as the stretch from the second conserved V-encoded cysteine to the conserved J-encoded phenylalanine. In an earlier analysis of approximately 590 of the donors, sequences lacking an unambiguous match to a single V gene segment were excluded. In an earlier analysis of several hundred of the donors, V segments were called functional above 56.7% productive rearrangements and were called segregating when the between-donor standard deviation exceeded 5%. A statistical classification framework was built to diagnose cytomegalovirus status from the catalog of TCR beta chain sequences. In a later analysis, TCR nucleotide sequences were compared against IMGT/GENE-DB human TR gene sequences so that V and J genes could be assigned. In a later analysis, CDR3 sequences and most-parsimonious VDJ recombination scenarios were assigned using the TCRdist pipeline. A later analysis defined each TCR beta chain by its CDR3 amino acid sequence plus V-gene family, and excluded reads lacking a unique V-gene family. To address suspected cross-contamination and a sequencing artifact, a later analysis removed 592 highly shared, low-generation-probability nucleotide sequences. In a later analysis, a clonal expansion index for each public chain was calculated from normalized within-repertoire ranks of inferred template counts. Generation probabilities in a later analysis came from a VDJ recombination model fitted to out-of-frame rearrangements, and those results were checked against IGoR. In a later analysis, TCR-TCR, TCR-HLA and TCR-CMV co-occurrence was scored with hypergeometric tests, and a repertoire-size bias correction was applied to TCR pairs. In a later analysis, false discovery rates were estimated by permuting HLA or CMV assignments 20 times. A later analysis grouped co-occurring TCRs with DBSCAN, adding TCRdist sequence similarity when clustering within HLA-allele-positive subsets. For co-occurrence clustering, repertoires with fewer than 30,000 or more than 120,000 public chains were excluded, along with four or five repertoires with anomalous nucleotide sharing. TCRdb took over this immuneACCESS table, retaining in-frame rearrangements with V and J assigned. Such tables are incomplete; in checked studies, under half of the missing clones stem from an unresolved V gene, and the remainder is unexplained. V and J calls and clone size are those listed in that table; D and trimming were worked out from the DNA. The sample table holds 150,000 to 200,000 clones, of which 79% were seen once. 0.35% to 0.5% of the sample lies in the top ten.

The cohort was made up of roughly 670 healthy bone marrow donors. At the time of sampling, all cohort members were nominally healthy, though unrecorded immune exposures were likely present. The donor tested CMV seropositive and was one of the 289 seropositive cohort members. Each donor provided a peripheral blood sample, and peripheral blood mononuclear cells were used for TCR beta sequencing. Genomic DNA was extracted from the blood cell samples with the Qiagen DNeasy Blood Extraction Kit. This receptor was identified in a male donor in good health and CMV-seropositive. The chain links TRBV7-8 with TRBJ2-1, and 13 junction bases match TRBD2. Sequencing was carried out using PBMCs. CDR3 sequence: CATHWRTSGGGEQFF. The nucleotide sequence is TGTGCCACCCACTGGAGGACTAGCGGGGGCGGTGAGCAGTTCTTC.